The 24 T cell receptor beta chains below come from one sample, sequenced in a study of T cell responses to AZD1222 COVID-19 vaccine. The assay was immunoSEQ multiplex PCR, and TCRdb's table has in-frame clones only and misses some. This table holds about 140,000 clones, approximately 90% found once. This specimen consisted of peripheral blood, obtained on day 0 of AZD1222 vaccination. The receptor source for this set is an adult in good health.

The chain uses TRBV13 and TRBJ2-1, with 7 bases fitting TRBD1. The CDR3 loop spans 17 amino acids. Unmatched junction bases numbered 16, after V lost 4 bases and J lost 7 bases. Germline CDR1 and CDR2: PRHDT and FYEKMQ (reference sequence). The CDR3 DNA reads as TGTGCCAGCAGCTCCTACAGGGGCCCTCCGTCTGGGAATGAGCAGTTCTTC. Encoded protein: CASSSYRGPPSGNEQFF.

The chain has TRBV7-9 and TRBJ2-3; unclear D gene. Germline CDR1 is SEHNR and CDR2 is FQNEAQ (reference sequence). The CDR3 is 15 amino acids. Trimming left V 2 bases short and J 2 bases short, with 11 bases between. The CDR3 sequence: CASSLRAQPTDTQYF. CDR3 in DNA: TGTGCCAGCAGCTTAAGGGCCCAGCCCACAGATACGCAGTATTTT.

The chain has TRBV2 and TRBJ2-7; 8 nucleotides line up with TRBD1. The CDR3 is 14 residues long. V lost 6 bases, J lost 2 bases, and 6 bases stayed unmatched. CDR1 is SNHLY, CDR2 FYNNEI, per germline. Here the CDR3 reads CASRITGGPYEQYF. In DNA form, the CDR3 reads TGTGCCAGCAGGATCACAGGGGGTCCCTACGAGCAGTACTTC.

The chain is built from TRBV28 and TRBJ1-1; 9 bases are a match to TRBD1. Germline V gives CDR1 MDHEN, CDR2 SYDVKM. Germline trimming cut 1 base from V and 11 bases from J; bases unmatched to any gene: 11. The CDR3 spans 15 residues. The CDR3 protein is CASSLFHRGTGLAFF. The CDR3 DNA reads TGTGCCAGCAGTTTATTCCATCGCGGGACAGGGTTGGCTTTCTTT.

The chain joins TRBV6-6 to TRBJ1-5, with 9 positions matching TRBD1. The CDR3 runs 18 residues. Trimming removed 6 bases from V and 5 bases from J; junction bases left unmatched: 17. Germline V gene data show CDR1 as MNHNY and CDR2 as SVGAGI (reference sequence). CDR3 in DNA: TGTGCCAGCAGCCGATTCCGGGACAGGGCCTTGTCGGATCAGCCCCAGCATTTT. Translation gives CASSRFRDRALSDQPQHF.

This sequence joins TRBV5-1 and TRBJ2-7; 13 nucleotides match TRBD2. V lost 2 bases, J lost 7 bases, and 9 bases stayed unmatched. Per germline, CDR1 SGHRS and CDR2 YFSETQ. The CDR3 sequence is 16 residues long. The CDR3 protein is CASSFGLAGETREQYF. The CDR3 DNA sequence: TGCGCCAGCAGCTTCGGACTAGCGGGAGAAACAAGGGAGCAGTACTTC.

The chain employs TRBV29-1 and TRBJ2-7, with 8 positions matching TRBD2. Germline V CDR1 and CDR2: SQVTM, ANQGSEA. This CDR3 is 14 amino acids long. V was pared by 4 bases and J by 3 bases, with 8 bases of the junction left unmatched. CDR3 in amino acids: CSVGTRLAGYEQYF. CDR3 nucleotides: TGCAGCGTTGGGACTCGTCTAGCGGGCTACGAGCAGTACTTC.

The V call is TRBV11-2, the J call TRBJ2-1; TRBD1 agrees at 9 bases. With V trimmed by 3 bases and J by 6 bases, 6 bases remained unmatched. Germline CDR1 and CDR2: SGHAT and FQNNGV. CDR3 length: 15 residues. The CDR3 nucleotides read TGTGCCAGCAGCTTTTGGGACAGGGCACCCAATGAGCAGTTCTTC. Its translation: CASSFWDRAPNEQFF.

This rearrangement joins TRBV29-1 to TRBJ1-2; 7 nucleotides agree with TRBD1. This CDR3 is 13 amino acids long. Trimming cost V 6 bases and J 1 base; bases outside gene matches: 5. The germline CDR1 and CDR2 sequences are SQVTM and ANQGSEA. This CDR3 reads CSVGTGDNYGYTF. The CDR3 region has the DNA TGCAGCGTGGGTACAGGGGATAACTATGGCTACACCTTC. Looking up the rest from reference TRBV29-1 and TRBJ1-2 gives the full variable domain: SAVISQKPSRDICQRGTSLTIQCQVDSQVTMMFWYRQQPGQSLTLIATANQGSEATYESGFVIDKFPISRPNLTFSTLTVSNMSPEDSSIYLCSVGTGDNYGYTFGSGTRLTVV.

CDR3 residues: CASRTGTSGRPSYEQYF. CDR3 in DNA: TGTGCCAGCAGGACCGGGACTAGCGGGAGGCCCTCCTACGAGCAGTACTTC. The rearrangement links TRBV28 to TRBJ2-7, with 15 bases that match TRBD2. V lost 6 bases to trimming and J lost 0 bases; unmatched junction nucleotides: 6. The CDR3 has 17 residues. Germline assignment: CDR1 MDHEN and CDR2 SYDVKM.

V and J are TRBV5-1 and TRBJ1-2, with 7 bases aligning to TRBD1. V lost 4 bases and J lost 6; bases outside the gene matches: 6. In germline, CDR1 is SGHRS, CDR2 YFSETQ. The CDR3 loop spans 13 amino acids. The CDR3 spells CASSETGYDGYTF. The CDR3 DNA reads as TGCGCCAGCAGCGAGACAGGGTATGATGGCTACACCTTC.

The chain is built from TRBV7-2 and TRBJ2-1, with 10 bases that match TRBD2. The length of the CDR3 is 14 residues. After removal of 7 bases from V and 5 bases from J, the junction contained 5 bases not matched to a gene. Germline CDR1 reads SGHTA; CDR2 reads FQGNSA. CDR3 in amino acids: CASTGTSVDNEQFF. CDR3 in DNA: TGTGCCAGCACCGGGACTAGCGTCGACAATGAGCAGTTCTTC.

In this sample, this clone turned up once. The chain uses TRBV5-1 and TRBJ1-3, with D hard to call. The CDR3 runs 14 residues. V was cut by 0 bases and J by 4 bases, with 8 bases left in between. CDR1 is SGHRS and CDR2 is YFSETQ in the germline V gene. As DNA, the CDR3 is TGCGCCAGCAGCTTGGGAAAAGTGGGAAACACCATATATTTT. Amino acids: CASSLGKVGNTIYF.

This CDR3 is CASSIVSVVGGFYNEQFF. The CDR3 nucleotides read TGTGCCAGTAGTATAGTAAGCGTTGTTGGGGGGTTTTACAATGAGCAGTTCTTC. V is TRBV19 and J is TRBJ2-1; tentative D call: TRBD2 (6 bases). The V gene's germline CDR1 is LNHDA and CDR2 SQIVND (reference sequence). The CDR3 has 18 amino acids. The V end was cut by 1 base, the J end by 4 bases, with 20 bases between.

The chain joins TRBV19 to TRBJ2-7, with 7 bases lining up with TRBD1. Germline loops: CDR1 LNHDA, CDR2 SQIVND (reference sequence). J was trimmed by 0 bases and V by 7 bases; bases with no gene match: 6. The CDR3 totals 14 residues. CDR3 sequence: CASTPGQSSYEQYF. CDR3 bases: TGTGCCAGTACTCCGGGACAGAGCTCCTACGAGCAGTACTTC.

This clone was seen only once. The rearrangement links TRBV7-6 to TRBJ2-1; tentative D call: TRBD1 (5 bases). The CDR3 is 13 amino acids. Germline V gene lookup returns CDR1 SGHVS and CDR2 FNYEAQ. With 4 bases removed from V and 8 bases from J, the gap between germline ends came to 12 bases. CDR3: CASSSYQGHEQFF. CDR3 in DNA: TGTGCCAGCAGCTCCTACCAGGGCCATGAGCAGTTCTTC.

This chain links TRBV4-1 with TRBJ2-7; D is ambiguous. CDR3 length: 14 amino acids. V dropped 2 bases and J dropped 3 bases, with 11 bases sitting between them. The germline CDR1 and CDR2 sequences are MGHRA and YSYEKL. The CDR3 DNA reads TGCGCCAGCAGCCAATGGGCCAACGGCTACGAGCAGTACTTC. Translation: CASSQWANGYEQYF.

CDR3 coding DNA: TGTGCCAGCAGCTTATGGCGTACCGGGTTACCTGAAGCTTTCTTT. Translating gives CASSLWRTGLPEAFF. The chain has TRBV7-9 and TRBJ1-1; no reliable D call. The ends were cut back, 2 bases at V and 6 bases at J, with 16 bases in the middle. This CDR3 has 15 residues. Per the germline V gene, CDR1 is SEHNR and CDR2 is FQNEAQ (reference sequence).

The chain couples TRBV5-4 to TRBJ1-2; D is unclear. The CDR3 loop spans 13 amino acids. The ends were cut back, 0 bases at V and 8 bases at J, with 11 bases in the middle. Germline CDR1 is SGHNT and CDR2 is YYREEE (reference sequence). The CDR3 loop reads CASSLVGGGGYTF. CDR3 bases: TGTGCCAGCAGCTTGGTCGGAGGCGGAGGCTACACCTTC.

A single count supports this clone. The V gene is TRBV5-1, the J gene TRBJ2-7; the match to TRBD1 covers 9 bases. The CDR3 length is 16 residues. J gave up 6 bases and V 4 bases, and 14 bases lay outside the gene matches. In germline, CDR1 is SGHRS, CDR2 YFSETQ. CDR3 sequence reads: CASSVGALRTGVEQYF. DNA for the CDR3: TGCGCCAGCAGCGTTGGAGCTCTGCGGACAGGGGTCGAGCAGTACTTC.

The chain is built from TRBV30 and TRBJ2-2, with D possibly being TRBD2 (7 bases). CDR3 size: 15 residues. V shed 2 bases and J shed 3 bases, with 13 bases lying between them. The germline CDR1 and CDR2 sequences are GTSNPN and SVGIG (reference sequence). The CDR3 loop is CAWSTAGAYTGELFF. In DNA, the CDR3 is TGTGCCTGGAGTACGGCGGGGGCGTACACCGGGGAGCTGTTTTTT.

The chain employs TRBV5-1 and TRBJ1-1; D might be TRBD1 (6 bases). V lost 6 bases to trimming and J lost 3 bases, with 21 bases between them. CDR3 size: 16 residues. Looked up from germline, CDR1 is SGHRS and CDR2 is YFSETQ. In DNA form, the CDR3 reads TGCGCCAGCACCTCTGGGGCAGGGGTTGGGGACACTGAAGCTTTCTTT. Amino acids: CASTSGAGVGDTEAFF.

The CDR3 here is CASSVELGSSGEQFF. The CDR3 DNA reads TGTGCCAGCAGCGTAGAACTCGGGAGCTCGGGGGAGCAGTTCTTC. The chain couples TRBV9 to TRBJ2-1, with D perhaps matching TRBD2 (6 bases). Germline assignment: CDR1 SGDLS and CDR2 YYNGEE. The CDR3 length is 15 residues. Deletions cut 0 bases from V and 10 bases from J, with 17 bases between. Full variable domain (missing parts from reference TRBV9 and TRBJ2-1): DSGVTQTPKHLITATGQRVTLRCSPRSGDLSVYWYQQSLDQGLQFLIQYYNGEERAKGNILERFSAQQFPDLHSELNLSSLELGDSALYFCASSVELGSSGEQFFGPGTRLTVL.

The chain uses TRBV3-1 (or the pseudogene TRBV3-2) and TRBJ2-5, with D perhaps matching TRBD2 (6 bases). V lost 0 bases to trimming and J lost 1 base, with 15 bases between them. Germline assignment: CDR1 LGHDT and CDR2 YNNKEL (reference sequence). This CDR3 is built from 17 residues. CDR3 sequence: CASSQDGGWEVQETQYF. The CDR3, as DNA: TGTGCCAGCAGCCAAGATGGGGGATGGGAGGTCCAAGAGACCCAGTACTTC.